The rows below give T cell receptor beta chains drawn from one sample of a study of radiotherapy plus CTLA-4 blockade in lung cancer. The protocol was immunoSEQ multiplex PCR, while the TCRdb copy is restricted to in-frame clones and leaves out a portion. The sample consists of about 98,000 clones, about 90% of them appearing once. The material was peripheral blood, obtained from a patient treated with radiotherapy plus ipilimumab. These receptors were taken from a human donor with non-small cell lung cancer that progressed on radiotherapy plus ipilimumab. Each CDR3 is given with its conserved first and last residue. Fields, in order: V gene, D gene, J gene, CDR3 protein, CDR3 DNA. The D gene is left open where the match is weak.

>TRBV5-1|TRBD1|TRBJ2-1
CASSFLSGTGTYNEQFF
TGCGCCAGCAGCTTCCTATCCGGGACAGGGACCTACAATGAGCAGTTCTTC
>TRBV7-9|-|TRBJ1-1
CAGRDTVTEAFF
TGTGCCGGTAGAGACACAGTCACTGAAGCTTTCTTT
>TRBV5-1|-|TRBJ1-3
CASSLEGSGNTIYF
TGCGCCAGCAGCTTAGAGGGCTCTGGGAACACCATATATTTT
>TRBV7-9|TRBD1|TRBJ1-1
CASSSGTVNTEAFF
TGTGCCAGCAGCTCCGGGACAGTAAACACTGAAGCTTTCTTT
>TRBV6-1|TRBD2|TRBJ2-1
CASTYRTSGSDEQFF
TGTGCCAGCACCTACCGGACTAGCGGGAGCGATGAGCAGTTCTTC
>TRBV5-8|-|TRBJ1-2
CASSPRSSYGYTF
TGTGCCAGCAGCCCACGTTCAAGCTATGGCTACACCTTC
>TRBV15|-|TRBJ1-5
CATSRGTGSNQPQHF
TGTGCCACCAGCAGGGGGACGGGTAGCAATCAGCCCCAGCATTTT
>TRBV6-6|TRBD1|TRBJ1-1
CASSYSGQIHEAFF
TGTGCCAGCAGTTACTCGGGACAGATTCATGAAGCTTTCTTT
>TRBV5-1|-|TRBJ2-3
CASSLQGASTDTQYF
TGCGCCAGCAGCCTGCAAGGAGCTAGCACAGATACGCAGTATTTT
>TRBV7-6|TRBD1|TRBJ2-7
CASSLDPGQGAYEQYF
TGTGCCAGCAGCTTAGACCCGGGACAGGGGGCTTACGAGCAGTACTTC
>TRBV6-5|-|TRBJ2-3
CASRITDTQYF
TGTGCCAGCAGGATCACAGATACGCAGTATTTT
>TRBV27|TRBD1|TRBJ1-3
CASSFRLGGPDTIYF
TGTGCCAGCAGTTTCCGTTTAGGGGGCCCTGACACCATATATTTT
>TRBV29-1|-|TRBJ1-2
CSVVGDTTHYGYTF
TGCAGCGTTGTGGGAGATACAACCCACTATGGCTACACCTTC
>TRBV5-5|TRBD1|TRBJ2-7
CASEFLVGQSLEQYF
TGTGCCAGCGAATTTTTGGTGGGACAGAGCCTCGAGCAGTACTTC
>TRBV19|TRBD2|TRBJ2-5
CASSPGLQETQYF
TGTGCCAGTAGTCCGGGACTACAAGAGACCCAGTACTTC
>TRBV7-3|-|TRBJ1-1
CASSLTAARSEAFF
TGTGCCAGCAGCTTAACGGCTGCCCGGTCTGAAGCTTTCTTT
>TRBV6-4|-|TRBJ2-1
CASSDSSSRTRQFF
TGTGCCAGCAGTGACTCTTCTAGCAGGACTCGTCAGTTCTTC
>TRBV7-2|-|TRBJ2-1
CASSLVTHEQFF
TGTGCCAGCAGCTTAGTGACACATGAGCAGTTCTTC
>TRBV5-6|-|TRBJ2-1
CASSLETEDEQFF
TGTGCCAGCAGCTTGGAGACAGAAGATGAGCAGTTCTTC
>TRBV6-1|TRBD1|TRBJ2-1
CASSGQGDEQFF
TGTGCCAGCAGTGGACAGGGGGATGAGCAGTTCTTC
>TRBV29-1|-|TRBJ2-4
CSVEDLGKNIQYF
TGCAGCGTTGAAGATCTGGGGAAAAACATTCAGTACTTC
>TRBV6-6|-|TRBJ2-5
CASSPQGTQYF
TGTGCCAGCAGCCCGCAGGGGACCCAGTACTTC